This T cell receptor beta chain is from a study of shared clonotypes between healthy human individuals. Whole-study context: Three plates each covered CD4 naive and memory; CD8 naive two, CD8 memory one.

Method: immunoSEQ multiplex PCR; TCRdb's copy keeps in-frame clones and lacks some. The table has over 1.5 million clones, around 98% seen once; the top ten hold about 0.4%. General study points: In general, naive subsets displayed greater estimated richness than memory subsets did. Against clonotypes common to all four donors, non-shared ones had lower generation probabilities.

With respect to this clone: Its antigen is unknown.

The origin of this receptor is a man aged 30 to 39 in good health. The sample was naive CD4+ T cells sorted from blood. The subset: CD45RA+ positively selected.

This chain's CDR3 is CASRFSGPYNEQFF. CDR3 sequence (DNA): TGTGCCAGCAGATTCTCCGGGCCCTACAATGAGCAGTTCTTC. V gene TRBV25-1 combines with J gene TRBJ2-1, with unresolved D. The germline V gene encodes CDR1 MGHDK and CDR2 SYGVNS. The CDR3 sequence is 14 residues long. V was trimmed by 6 bases and J by 2 bases, leaving 11 bases between them.